This TCR beta chain came from a study of T cell responses to AZD1222 COVID-19 vaccine. The method was immunoSEQ multiplex PCR; TCRdb's version includes in-frame clones alone and lacks a portion of them. The table records approximately 140,000 clones, 90% of them present only once. Details on this clone: Its target is not known.

The study, taken as a whole, reports: Repertoires in all cases were sampled only once the peak T cell response had passed. The sample set comprised mostly white British donors with more females, and clonal diversity was possibly underestimated.

This CDR3 has 13 residues. The V gene's germline CDR1 is LNHDA and CDR2 SQIVND (reference sequence). Here the sequenced sample was peripheral blood, taken on day 0 of AZD1222 vaccination. The rearrangement links TRBV19 to TRBJ1-2; D may be TRBD1 (6 bases). The sequence derives from an adult in good health. The CDR3 reads CVTGAERLGGYTF. The CDR3 DNA sequence: TGTGTCACGGGGGCCGAGCGGCTAGGGGGCTACACCTTC.